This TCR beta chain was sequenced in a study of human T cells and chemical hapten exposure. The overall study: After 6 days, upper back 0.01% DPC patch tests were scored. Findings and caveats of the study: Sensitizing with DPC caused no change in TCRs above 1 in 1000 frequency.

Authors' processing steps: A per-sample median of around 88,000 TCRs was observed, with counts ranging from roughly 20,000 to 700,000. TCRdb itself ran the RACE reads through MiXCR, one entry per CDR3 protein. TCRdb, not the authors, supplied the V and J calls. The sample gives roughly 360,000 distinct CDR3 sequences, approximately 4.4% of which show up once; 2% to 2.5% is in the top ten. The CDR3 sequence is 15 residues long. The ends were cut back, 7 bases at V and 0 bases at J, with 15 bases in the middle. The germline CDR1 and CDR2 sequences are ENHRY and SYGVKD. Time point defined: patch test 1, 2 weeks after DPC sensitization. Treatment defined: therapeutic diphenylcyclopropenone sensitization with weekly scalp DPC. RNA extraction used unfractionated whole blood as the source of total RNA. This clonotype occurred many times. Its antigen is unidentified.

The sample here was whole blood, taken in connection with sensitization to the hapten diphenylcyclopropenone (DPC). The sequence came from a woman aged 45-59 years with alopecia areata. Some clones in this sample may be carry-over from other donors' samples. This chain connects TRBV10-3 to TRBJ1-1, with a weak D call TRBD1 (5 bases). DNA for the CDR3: TGTGCCATCAACCCCGGGACCGGGATGAACACTGAAGCTTTCTTT. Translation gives CAINPGTGMNTEAFF.